The sequence of this T cell receptor beta chain was determined in a study of blood T cell repertoires in COVID-19. Across the study: The origin of the acute and convalescent COVID-19 samples was the United States, Italy and Spain. PBMCs, B-cell-depleted T cells, or T cells were the source of the cDNA or gDNA that made up the material.

Per the study methods: Estimation of nucleated cell counts was performed using reference gene primer amplification. Only in-frame clones appear in the TCRdb table, and some are missing; sequencing was by immunoSEQ multiplex PCR. V and J calls and clone size are as listed in that table; D and trimming were resolved from the DNA. The sample has approximately 360,000 clones, around 90% seen once; the top ten hold around 6.3%. CDR1 is LGHDT and CDR2 is YNNKEL in the germline V gene (reference sequence). Trimming pared 1 base from V and 1 base from J, leaving 15 bases between. The CDR3 sequence is 17 residues long.

Input material: peripheral blood. This receptor was obtained from a man between 18 and 29 years old with active or convalescent COVID-19. The chain couples TRBV3-1 (or the pseudogene TRBV3-2) to TRBJ2-3; a weak D match, TRBD1 (5 bases). The CDR3 protein is CASSQGAVGRGTDTQYF. The DNA of the CDR3 is TGTGCCAGCAGCCAAGGGGCTGTTGGCAGGGGCACAGATACGCAGTATTTT.